This note documents a single T cell receptor (beta chain) sequence. Primed by a sample-barcoded 5' primer and a J-beta primer mix, a second PCR proceeded for 7 to 11 cycles. MiXCR, run by TCRdb on the 5' RACE reads, gives a single entry per CDR3 protein. The sample yields some 860,000 distinct CDR3 sequences, around 50% seen once. The sample comes from a study of blood T cells in healthy people across ages. The sequenced sample was blood. This clonotype originated in a middle-aged man in good health.

The CDR3 bases are TGTGCCAGCAGTTACCTGCAGGCAGGAGGCGGCTACACCTTC. Protein: CASSYLQAGGGYTF. The chain is built from TRBV6-6 and TRBJ1-2; D is unclear. From germline, CDR1 is MNHNY and CDR2 SVGAGI (reference sequence). The CDR3 extends over 14 amino acids. V lost 2 bases to trimming and J lost 8 bases, with 15 bases between them.